These 30 T cell receptor beta chains originate from one sample sequenced in a study of OX40 agonist ivuxolimab in advanced cancers. Libraries were constructed by the immunoSEQ multiplex PCR assay. TCRdb stores this immuneACCESS table with in-frame sequences only. Part of the clones is absent; in the studies checked, under half of the shortfall reflects unresolved V genes, and no reason is known for the rest. This sample is represented by about 140,000 clones; about nine tenths of them were singletons. The top ten clones comprise about 1% of the sample. The source was CD4+ or CD8+ T cells sorted from blood, collected in a trial of the OX40 agonist ivuxolimab. Receptors were obtained from an adult with an advanced solid tumor such as melanoma, head and neck, liver or kidney cancer.

In this sample, this clone turned up a few times. This chain uses TRBV25-1 with TRBJ1-5; TRBD1 matches 10 bases. Per the germline V gene, CDR1 is MGHDK and CDR2 is SYGVNS. The V segment lost 4 bases and the J segment 5 bases; nucleotides outside the gene matches: 5. CDR3 size: 15 residues. CDR3 amino acids: CASSADRGLDQPQHF. CDR3 nucleotide sequence: TGTGCCAGCAGTGCAGACAGGGGGCTCGATCAGCCCCAGCATTTT.

V and J are TRBV5-1 and TRBJ2-2; tentatively, D is TRBD1 (6 bases). In germline, CDR1 is SGHRS, CDR2 YFSETQ. The CDR3 is 13 amino acids. V lost 4 bases, J lost 5 bases, and 9 bases lay in between. Here the CDR3 reads CASSMTGTGELFF. For the CDR3, the DNA is TGCGCCAGCAGCATGACAGGAACCGGGGAGCTGTTTTTT.

The V gene is TRBV5-4, the J gene TRBJ2-1; a possible D gene is TRBD1 (6 bases). This CDR3 comprises 15 residues. V was cut by 3 bases and J by 7 bases, with 17 bases left in between. Germline V gene data show CDR1 as SGHNT and CDR2 as YYREEE (reference sequence). The CDR3 nucleotides read TGTGCCAGCAGCTCTACGGCAGGGGTAATGAATGAGCAGTTCTTC. Its protein product is CASSSTAGVMNEQFF.

The chain carries TRBV6-1 and TRBJ2-7, with 10 bases lining up with TRBD1. The CDR3 is made up of 14 amino acids. The germline gives CDR1 MNHNS, CDR2 SASEGT. DNA for the CDR3: TGTGCAACCCTCAGGGGGACAGGGGACTACGAGCAGTACTTC. Translating it yields CATLRGTGDYEQYF.

The V gene is TRBV5-1, the J gene TRBJ1-2; a possible D gene is TRBD1 (5 bases). The germline gives CDR1 SGHRS, CDR2 YFSETQ. The CDR3 loop spans 15 amino acids. V lost 2 bases and J lost 2, with 13 bases in between. CDR3 sequence: CASSLGTAINYGYTF. In DNA form, the CDR3 reads TGCGCCAGCAGCTTAGGGACCGCTATCAACTATGGCTACACCTTC.

This chain links TRBV30 with TRBJ2-7; possibly TRBD2 for D (6 bases). V lost 5 bases and J lost 3, with 17 bases in between. CDR3 size: 14 residues. Germline V CDR1 and CDR2: GTSNPN, SVGIG (reference sequence). CDR3 loop: CAWGLAAANYEQYF. The CDR3 region has the DNA TGTGCCTGGGGTTTAGCGGCGGCTAACTACGAGCAGTACTTC.

The chain has TRBV7-8 and TRBJ2-1, with 11 bases identical to TRBD2. The V gene end was trimmed by 0 bases and the J gene end by 10 bases; junction bases not matched to a gene: 5. The CDR3 spans 15 residues. The V gene's germline CDR1 is SGHVS and CDR2 FQNEAQ. CDR3 region: CASSLALAGVGEQFF. In DNA, the CDR3 is TGTGCCAGCAGCTTAGCACTAGCGGGAGTGGGAGAGCAGTTCTTC.

This chain joins TRBV5-4 and TRBJ1-4; D call uncertain. Per germline, CDR1 SGHNT and CDR2 YYREEE (reference sequence). The CDR3 sequence is 13 residues long. V was cut by 6 bases and J by 6 bases, with 12 bases left in between. In DNA form, the CDR3 reads TGTGCCAGCAAAAGGATTCAGGATGAAAAACTGTTTTTT. Its translation: CASKRIQDEKLFF.

CDR3 loop: CASSPASGAGTSGRASTDTQYF. The CDR3 region has the DNA TGCGCCAGCAGCCCGGCGTCGGGGGCCGGGACTAGCGGGAGGGCAAGCACAGATACGCAGTATTTT. This sequence joins TRBV4-3 and TRBJ2-3; the match to TRBD2 covers 16 bases. With 4 bases clipped from V and 0 bases from J, the junction kept 16 bases outside the gene matches. This CDR3 contains 22 residues. Germline CDR1 and CDR2: LGHNA and YSLEER.

The count of this clone is one. This chain links TRBV7-9 with TRBJ2-5, with 7 nucleotides matching TRBD1. This CDR3 region has 14 residues. V lost 3 bases, J lost 2 bases, and 3 bases stayed unmatched. Germline loops: CDR1 SEHNR, CDR2 FQNEAQ (reference sequence). The CDR3: CASSFWTGQETQYF. The CDR3 coding sequence is TGTGCCAGCAGCTTTTGGACAGGTCAAGAGACCCAGTACTTC.

V is TRBV6-4 and J is TRBJ2-1; 10 nucleotides line up with TRBD1. V shed 6 bases, J shed 5 bases, and the junction held 7 bases outside the gene matches. Germline CDR1 is MRHNA and CDR2 is SNTAGT. The CDR3 is made up of 15 amino acids. In DNA, the CDR3 is TGTGCCAGCAGGGCCCGGGACAGGGGCCACAATGAGCAGTTCTTC. This gives the protein CASRARDRGHNEQFF.

The chain employs TRBV28 and TRBJ1-1; D perhaps matches TRBD1 (5 bases). This CDR3 contains 15 residues. The germline gives CDR1 MDHEN, CDR2 SYDVKM. The V end was cut by 5 bases, the J end by 5 bases, with 18 bases between. In DNA form, the CDR3 reads TGTGCCAGCAGTCCCTCCGGGGCCCCTGGGACTGAAGCTTTCTTT. Its protein is CASSPSGAPGTEAFF.

The rearrangement uses TRBV6-1 and TRBJ1-3; tentative D call: TRBD1 (5 bases). The CDR3 totals 17 residues. Germline-derived CDR1 and CDR2 are MNHNS and SASEGT. Trimming took off 2 bases at V and 0 bases at J, with 14 bases between the two ends. CDR3 residues: CASSEFPPDSSGNTIYF. The CDR3, as DNA: TGTGCCAGCAGTGAATTCCCTCCTGACAGCTCTGGAAACACCATATATTTT.

V gene TRBV27 combines with J gene TRBJ2-7, with D perhaps given as TRBD1 or TRBD2 (5 bases each). The CDR3 spans 15 residues. Trimming left V 4 bases short and J 2 bases short, with 15 bases between. The germline V gene has CDR1 MNHEY and CDR2 SMNVEV (reference sequence). DNA for the CDR3: TGTGCCAGCAGTTCGATCGGGACGGAGACCTACGAGCAGTACTTC. Residues: CASSSIGTETYEQYF.

This chain joins TRBV28 and TRBJ1-5, with TRBD1 matching over 9 bases. Germline trimming cut 5 bases from V and 3 bases from J; bases unmatched to any gene: 8. The CDR3 length is 16 residues. The V gene's germline CDR1 is MDHEN and CDR2 SYDVKM. CDR3 protein: CASSTTGTGFNQPQHF. DNA of the CDR3: TGTGCCAGCAGTACTACCGGGACAGGGTTCAATCAGCCCCAGCATTTT.

The chain links TRBV7-6 to TRBJ2-5; 8 bases map to TRBD1. Germline V CDR1 and CDR2: SGHVS, FNYEAQ. J gave up 5 bases and V 3 bases, and 5 bases lay outside the gene matches. The CDR3 is made up of 14 amino acids. The CDR3 bases are TGTGCCAGCAGCTTGCGGACAGGGATTGAGACCCAGTACTTC. Its protein product is CASSLRTGIETQYF. Drawing the rest from reference TRBV7-6 and TRBJ2-5, the complete variable domain is GAGVSQSPRYKVTKRGQDVALRCDPISGHVSLYWYRQALGQGPEFLTYFNYEAQQDKSGLPNDRFSAERPEGSISTLTIQRTEQRDSAMYRCASSLRTGIETQYFGPGTRLLVL.

For the CDR3, the DNA is TGTGCCAGCAGCTTTCTTATGCCGCCCTCTTACGAGCAGTACTTC. This encodes CASSFLMPPSYEQYF. The chain is built from TRBV7-2 and TRBJ2-7; D unclear. This CDR3 comprises 15 residues. V shed 3 bases and J shed 4 bases, with 16 bases lying between them. The V gene's germline CDR1 is SGHTA and CDR2 FQGNSA.

CDR3 sequence (DNA): TGTGCCAGCAGCTTAGTACAGGGGAACTATGGCTACACCTTC. Residues: CASSLVQGNYGYTF. J is TRBJ1-2 and V is TRBV11-2; 7 nucleotides match TRBD1. The CDR3 is 14 residues long. Germline lookup yields CDR1 SGHAT and CDR2 FQNNGV. Germline trimming cut 1 base from V and 2 bases from J; bases unmatched to any gene: 1. Complete variable domain (other parts from reference TRBV11-2 and TRBJ1-2): EAGVAQSPRYKIIEKRQSVAFWCNPISGHATLYWYQQILGQGPKLLIQFQNNGVVDDSQLPKDRFSAERLKGVDSTLKIQPAKLEDSAVYLCASSLVQGNYGYTFGSGTRLTVV.

J is TRBJ1-2 and V is TRBV15; D unclear. CDR3 length equals 12 residues. The germline CDR1 and CDR2 sequences are LNHNV and YYDKDF (reference sequence). Trimming removed 3 bases at V and 9 bases at J, with 11 bases between. CDR3 residues: CATSSREGSYTF. DNA of the CDR3: TGTGCCACCAGCAGCCGGGAGGGAAGCTACACCTTC. Full variable domain (outside the CDR3, taken from reference TRBV15 and TRBJ1-2): DAMVIQNPRYQVTQFGKPVTLSCSQTLNHNVMYWYQQKSSQAPKLLFHYYDKDFNNEADTPDNFQSRRPNTSFCFLDIRSPGLGDTAMYLCATSSREGSYTFGSGTRLTVV.

This clone was detected once. The chain combines TRBV7-9 with TRBJ2-7, with no clear D. CDR3 length: 14 amino acids. V lost 0 bases and J lost 3, with 9 bases in between. CDR1 is SEHNR, CDR2 FQNEAQ, per germline (reference sequence). This CDR3 reads CASSLAQNGYEQYF. The CDR3 DNA follows: TGTGCCAGCAGCTTAGCCCAGAACGGCTACGAGCAGTACTTC.

The V and J genes are TRBV28 and TRBJ2-5, with D possibly called TRBD1 or TRBD2 (5 bases each). The CDR3 has 15 residues. V lost 2 bases, J lost 1 base, and 11 bases lay in between. From germline, CDR1 is MDHEN and CDR2 SYDVKM. Written as DNA, the CDR3 is TGTGCCAGCAGTTTAAACGGGGCGGGCCAAGAGACCCAGTACTTC. Translated, it gives CASSLNGAGQETQYF.

The chain recombines TRBV6-4 with TRBJ1-1; 8 bases map to TRBD1. Germline V CDR1 and CDR2: MRHNA, SNTAGT. The V and J ends lost 5 bases and 10 bases, in that order; junction bases with no gene match: 3. The CDR3 totals 11 residues. This CDR3 reads CASSPTGGAFF. The CDR3 region has the DNA TGTGCCAGCAGTCCTACAGGGGGAGCTTTCTTT.

The chain couples TRBV5-1 to TRBJ1-1; D is perhaps TRBD1 (6 bases). The germline CDR1 and CDR2 sequences are SGHRS and YFSETQ. Trimming cost V 4 bases and J 0 bases, with 19 bases left between them. The CDR3 extends over 17 amino acids. CDR3 DNA sequence: TGCGCCAGCAGCGCCCGGGCCAGGGGTCAAATGAACACTGAAGCTTTCTTT. This gives the protein CASSARARGQMNTEAFF.

J is TRBJ1-1 and V is TRBV5-1; no clear D. The V gene's germline CDR1 is SGHRS and CDR2 YFSETQ. V was shortened by 3 bases and J by 1 base, with 7 bases between the two germline ends. This CDR3 contains 13 residues. CDR3 in amino acids: CASSSPENTEAFF. CDR3 coding DNA: TGCGCCAGCAGCTCGCCAGAGAACACTGAAGCTTTCTTT.

The genes are TRBV11-1 and TRBJ1-1; no reliable D call. Germline V lookup: CDR1 SGHAT, CDR2 FQDESV (reference sequence). The V gene lost 6 bases and the J gene lost 3 bases, with 17 bases spanning the gap. This CDR3 comprises 15 residues. The CDR3: CASRGGSSSHTEAFF. CDR3 DNA sequence: TGTGCCAGCAGGGGAGGCAGCTCCTCTCACACTGAAGCTTTCTTT.

The rearrangement links TRBV18 to TRBJ2-6; no firm D call. Trimming left V 3 bases short and J 0 bases short, with 9 bases between. Looked up from germline, CDR1 is KGHSH and CDR2 is LQKENI. This CDR3 has 16 residues. CDR3 sequence (DNA): TGTGCCAGCTCACCCCGGGCCCTCTCTGGGGCCAACGTCCTGACTTTC. Translation gives CASSPRALSGANVLTF.

The chain combines TRBV6-6 with TRBJ2-1, with 13 bases matching TRBD2. Germline CDR1 MNHNY, CDR2 SVGAGI (reference sequence). The ends lost 4 bases at V and 5 bases at J; junction bases unmatched: 5. CDR3 length: 16 residues. This chain's CDR3 is CASSSPTSGRHNEQFF. As DNA, the CDR3 is TGTGCCAGCAGTTCCCCGACTAGCGGGAGGCACAATGAGCAGTTCTTC.

V and J are TRBV11-3 and TRBJ2-1; 8 bases agree with TRBD2. CDR3 length: 15 residues. V lost 5 bases, J lost 6 bases, and 9 bases stayed unmatched. Germline V gene lookup returns CDR1 SGHNT and CDR2 YENEEA. The CDR3 DNA sequence: TGTGCCAGCAGCCTTACTAGCGGCATAGGCAATGAGCAGTTCTTC. This codes for CASSLTSGIGNEQFF.

The J gene is TRBJ2-1, the V gene TRBV13; possibly TRBD1 for D (6 bases). The V gene lost 1 base and the J gene lost 5 bases, with 12 bases spanning the gap. The CDR3 extends over 15 amino acids. Germline V gives CDR1 PRHDT, CDR2 FYEKMQ (reference sequence). CDR3 DNA sequence: TGTGCCAGCAGCTTAGACCTGACAGGTAACAATGAGCAGTTCTTC. Encoded protein: CASSLDLTGNNEQFF. Drawing the rest from reference TRBV13 and TRBJ2-1, the complete variable domain is AAGVIQSPRHLIKEKRETATLKCYPIPRHDTVYWYQQGPGQDPQFLISFYEKMQSDKGSIPDRFSAQQFSDYHSELNMSSLELGDSALYFCASSLDLTGNNEQFFGPGTRLTVL.

This clone was seen only once. The genes are TRBV18 and TRBJ2-7; D assignment may be TRBD1 or TRBD2 (6 bases each). Trimming left V 3 bases short and J 0 bases short, with 15 bases between. The CDR3 loop spans 16 amino acids. Looked up from germline, CDR1 is KGHSH and CDR2 is LQKENI. CDR3 loop: CASSPLGGLRSYEQYF. CDR3 in DNA: TGTGCCAGCTCACCTTTAGGGGGGTTACGCTCCTACGAGCAGTACTTC.